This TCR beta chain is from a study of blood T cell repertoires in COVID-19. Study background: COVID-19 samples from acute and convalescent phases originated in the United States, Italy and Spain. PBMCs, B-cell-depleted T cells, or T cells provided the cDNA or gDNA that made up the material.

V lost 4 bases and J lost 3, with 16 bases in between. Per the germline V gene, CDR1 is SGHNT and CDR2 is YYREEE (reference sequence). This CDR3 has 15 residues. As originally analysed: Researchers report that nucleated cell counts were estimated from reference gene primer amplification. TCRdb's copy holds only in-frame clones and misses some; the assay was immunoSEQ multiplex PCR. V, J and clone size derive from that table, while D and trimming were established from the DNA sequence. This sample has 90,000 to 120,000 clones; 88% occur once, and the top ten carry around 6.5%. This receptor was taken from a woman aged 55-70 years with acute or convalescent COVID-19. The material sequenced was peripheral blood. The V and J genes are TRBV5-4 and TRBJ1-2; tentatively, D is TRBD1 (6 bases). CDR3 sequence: CASSPEGEKHYGYTF. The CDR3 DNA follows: TGTGCCAGCAGCCCCGAGGGGGAAAAGCACTATGGCTACACCTTC.